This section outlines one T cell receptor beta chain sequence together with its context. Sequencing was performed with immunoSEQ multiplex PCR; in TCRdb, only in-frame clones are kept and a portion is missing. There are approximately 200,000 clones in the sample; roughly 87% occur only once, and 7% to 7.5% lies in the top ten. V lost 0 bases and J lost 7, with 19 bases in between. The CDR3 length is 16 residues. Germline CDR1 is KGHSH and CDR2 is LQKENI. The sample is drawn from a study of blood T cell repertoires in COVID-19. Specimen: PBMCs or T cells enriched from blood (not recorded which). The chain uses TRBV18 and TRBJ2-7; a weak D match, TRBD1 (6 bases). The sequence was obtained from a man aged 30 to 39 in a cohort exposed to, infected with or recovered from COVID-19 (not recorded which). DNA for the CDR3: TGTGCCAGCTCACCACCAGGGGGTAATATCCTTCTAGAGCAGTACTTC. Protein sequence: CASSPPGGNILLEQYF.